This T cell receptor (beta chain) derives from a study of CD8 T cells in ankylosing spondylitis. V lost 3 bases and J 3 bases, leaving 21 bases between the germline ends. Looked up from germline, CDR1 is DFQATT and CDR2 is SNEGSKA (reference sequence). CDR3 length: 16 amino acids. This clonotype was seen repeatedly, ten times or more. Its target is unknown. One entry per CDR3 protein, called by TCRdb with MiXCR from the 5' RACE reads. Seen here are fewer than 550,000 distinct CDR3 sequences, about 5.4% observed once, and the top ten hold under 4.5%. Study conclusions and caveats: Among TCR beta sequences, a motif of several highly homologous variants appeared characteristic of ankylosing spondylitis blood.

The chain links TRBV20-1 to TRBJ2-7; D unclear. The sequencing input was blood, either unsorted or a sorted T cell fraction (not recorded which). This sequence originates from a male donor with ankylosing spondylitis. CDR3 residues: CSARPRDIGLVYEQYF. CDR3 coding DNA: TGCAGTGCTAGGCCCCGAGACATCGGGTTGGTCTACGAGCAGTACTTC.